Presented here are 23 T cell receptor beta chains from one specimen sequenced in a study of blood T cell repertoires in COVID-19 (TCRdb year 2020). The library was made by the immunoSEQ multiplex PCR assay. The table was pulled from immuneACCESS by TCRdb, which kept in-frame rearrangements only. Such tables lose some clones; where checked, under half of the loss comes from unresolved V genes, and the rest has no known cause. The sample has about 40,000 clones on record, 70% to 85% of them singletons. The ten largest clones represent about 2.6% of the sample. The sequenced sample consisted of peripheral blood. These receptors were taken from an older woman with acute or convalescent COVID-19.

The DNA for the CDR3 is TGTGCCAGCTCACCGGGACAGGGGGCTCAGCCCCAGCATTTT. Amino acids: CASSPGQGAQPQHF. The J gene is TRBJ1-5, the V gene TRBV18, with 12 positions matching TRBD1. Germline loops: CDR1 KGHSH, CDR2 LQKENI. The CDR3 extends over 14 amino acids. V shed 3 bases and J 6 bases; nucleotides not matched to a gene: 0.

The rearrangement joins TRBV14 to TRBJ1-1, with TRBD1 identical over 8 bases. From germline, CDR1 is SGHDN and CDR2 FVKESK. The CDR3 covers 14 residues. The V gene end was trimmed by 3 bases and the J gene end by 2 bases; junction bases not matched to a gene: 2. CDR3 amino acids: CASSQPGGNTEAFF. CDR3 in DNA: TGTGCCAGCAGCCAGCCAGGGGGCAACACTGAAGCTTTCTTT.

The chain links TRBV30 to TRBJ1-6, with 12 bases identical to TRBD1. J gave up 9 bases and V 3 bases, and 15 bases lay outside the gene matches. CDR3 length: 18 residues. Germline CDR1 GTSNPN, CDR2 SVGIG (reference sequence). The CDR3 loop reads CAWRKLLGTGGGGSPLHF. In DNA, the CDR3 is TGTGCCTGGAGGAAACTCCTCGGGACAGGGGGCGGTGGTTCACCCCTCCACTTT.

The CDR3 coding sequence is TGCAGTGCTAGTTCCCCACTAGTGATGACGACAGATACGCAGTATTTT. It codes for CSASSPLVMTTDTQYF. The chain carries TRBV20-1 and TRBJ2-3, with D possibly being TRBD2 (5 bases). CDR3 length: 16 residues. From germline, CDR1 is DFQATT and CDR2 SNEGSKA (reference sequence). V lost 3 bases and J 3 bases, leaving 19 bases between the germline ends.

This clone has just one count. This chain connects TRBV5-1 to TRBJ1-6; D is perhaps TRBD1 (6 bases). Germline CDR1 is SGHRS and CDR2 is YFSETQ. Between the trimmed V and J ends, which lost 1 base and 7 bases, there was a span of 15 bases. CDR3 length: 16 residues. The DNA of the CDR3 is TGCGCCAGCAGCTTGTATCTGGGGGCCGCGAATTCACCCCTCCACTTT. This sequence encodes CASSLYLGAANSPLHF.

V is TRBV4-1 and J is TRBJ2-3; 9 nucleotides match TRBD2. CDR3 length: 18 amino acids. V lost 1 base to trimming and J lost 1 base; unmatched junction nucleotides: 9. Per germline, CDR1 MGHRA and CDR2 YSYEKL. CDR3 nucleotide sequence: TGCGCCAGCAGCCAAGCCCCTCTGGCTAGCGGGGGCACAGATACGCAGTATTTT. This encodes CASSQAPLASGGTDTQYF.

The chain couples TRBV12-5 to TRBJ1-1, with D possibly matching TRBD1 (5 bases). Looked up from germline, CDR1 is LGHNT and CDR2 is FRNRAP. Deletions cut 7 bases from V and 2 bases from J, with 17 bases between. CDR3 size: 15 residues. CDR3: CASAIGWGGNTEAFF. Written as DNA, the CDR3 is TGTGCTAGTGCCATTGGGTGGGGGGGTAACACTGAAGCTTTCTTT.

V usage is TRBV5-1 and J usage is TRBJ2-2; possibly TRBD1 for D (5 bases). Per the germline V gene, CDR1 is SGHRS and CDR2 is YFSETQ. This CDR3 is built from 18 residues. V gave up 3 bases and J gave up 0 bases, with 18 bases separating them. This chain's CDR3 is CASSWGSAFYSNTGELFF. DNA for the CDR3: TGCGCCAGCAGCTGGGGCAGCGCCTTTTATTCGAACACCGGGGAGCTGTTTTTT.

This rearrangement joins TRBV15 to TRBJ2-1, with 10 positions matching TRBD2. The J segment lost 4 bases and the V segment lost 3 bases, leaving 9 bases of the junction unmatched. Germline V gene sequence: CDR1 LNHNV, CDR2 YYDKDF (reference sequence). This CDR3 has 17 amino acids. Written as DNA, the CDR3 is TGTGCCACCAGCAGGGACCAACTAGCGGGGTTTTACAATGAGCAGTTCTTC. Its translation: CATSRDQLAGFYNEQFF.

The genes are TRBV2 and TRBJ1-5; the D gene is possibly TRBD1 (5 bases). Trimming shortened V by 4 bases and J by 9 bases, and 13 bases separated the two germline ends. The germline V gene has CDR1 SNHLY and CDR2 FYNNEI. There are 13 residues in the CDR3. CDR3 residues: CASSAQDTSPQHF. The DNA of the CDR3 is TGTGCCAGCAGTGCTCAGGACACTTCGCCCCAGCATTTT.

The chain employs TRBV15 and TRBJ2-2; possibly TRBD2 for D (5 bases). CDR1 and CDR2 from the germline V gene are LNHNV and YYDKDF (reference sequence). This CDR3 is built from 14 residues. V was shortened by 11 bases and J by 7 bases, with 20 bases between the two germline ends. CDR3 amino acids: CAVQKGGRNGELFF. For the CDR3, the DNA is TGTGCCGTCCAAAAAGGAGGCCGTAACGGGGAGCTGTTTTTT.

The rearrangement joins TRBV6-5 to TRBJ1-2; D is uncertain. Trimming took off 0 bases at V and 4 bases at J, with 12 bases between the two ends. The germline CDR1 and CDR2 sequences are MNHEY and SVGAGI. The CDR3 covers 15 residues. The DNA for the CDR3 is TGTGCCAGCAGTTACTCGACCGGACTAGGCTATGGCTACACCTTC. Its protein product is CASSYSTGLGYGYTF.

This clone was observed a few times. The chain is built from TRBV5-4 and TRBJ1-4; D gene ambiguous. The CDR3 extends over 14 amino acids. Per the germline V gene, CDR1 is SGHNT and CDR2 is YYREEE (reference sequence). V lost 7 bases and J lost 0, with 10 bases in between. This CDR3 is CASPQAATNEKLFF. CDR3 DNA sequence: TGTGCCAGCCCCCAGGCCGCAACTAATGAAAAACTGTTTTTT.

This clone has a handful of counts. The chain carries TRBV5-1 and TRBJ2-3; 13 bases are a match to TRBD2. V was pared by 0 bases and J by 6 bases, with 4 bases of the junction left unmatched. The CDR3 length is 16 residues. Germline V gene lookup returns CDR1 SGHRS and CDR2 YFSETQ. In nucleotides, the CDR3 is TGCGCCAGCAGCTTGGGCGGGACTAGCGGGGTGGATACGCAGTATTTT. Amino acid sequence: CASSLGGTSGVDTQYF.

The chain is built from TRBV28 and TRBJ1-1; D is uncertain. The V end lost 10 bases, the J end lost 3 bases, and 9 bases lay between the germline ends. The V gene's germline CDR1 is MDHEN and CDR2 SYDVKM. This CDR3 spans 11 amino acids. The CDR3 loop is CATASDTEAFF. In DNA form, the CDR3 reads TGTGCCACAGCAAGCGACACTGAAGCTTTCTTT.

V usage is TRBV5-5 and J usage is TRBJ1-5; possibly TRBD1 for D (5 bases). The germline CDR1 and CDR2 sequences are SGHKS and YYEKEE (reference sequence). Trimming took 4 bases from V and 0 from J, leaving 14 bases between them. This CDR3 contains 16 residues. CDR3: CASSLGGFGSNQPQHF. The CDR3 DNA sequence: TGTGCCAGCAGCCTCGGGGGGTTCGGTAGCAATCAGCCCCAGCATTTT.

This chain links TRBV4-1 with TRBJ1-2; D possibly corresponds to TRBD1 (5 bases). This CDR3 is built from 14 residues. The ends were cut back, 3 bases at V and 3 bases at J, with 11 bases in the middle. The germline CDR1 and CDR2 sequences are MGHRA and YSYEKL. CDR3 sequence reads: CASSQTGGDYGYTF. The CDR3 nucleotides are TGCGCCAGCAGCCAGACGGGGGGGGACTATGGCTACACCTTC.

The V call is TRBV2, the J call TRBJ2-7; 12 nucleotides line up with TRBD2. The trim removed 7 bases at V and 1 base at J, leaving 5 bases unmatched. The CDR3 is 15 amino acids. Germline loops: CDR1 SNHLY, CDR2 FYNNEI. The CDR3: CASIGTSGRSYEQYF. CDR3 in DNA: TGTGCCAGCATTGGGACTAGCGGGCGTTCCTACGAGCAGTACTTC.

The chain carries TRBV5-1 and TRBJ2-1; maybe TRBD2 (5 bases). Looked up from germline, CDR1 is SGHRS and CDR2 is YFSETQ. The CDR3 consists of 16 residues. With 0 bases removed from V and 3 bases from J, the gap between germline ends came to 13 bases. The CDR3 nucleotides read TGCGCCAGCAGCTTGGTGGTGGGGAGTATCTACAATGAGCAGTTCTTC. This gives the protein CASSLVVGSIYNEQFF.

The rearrangement links TRBV5-1 to TRBJ2-1, with TRBD1 as a possible D gene (6 bases). Germline CDR1 is SGHRS and CDR2 is YFSETQ. The V end lost 0 bases, the J end lost 4 bases, and 14 bases lay between the germline ends. CDR3 length: 16 residues. The CDR3 reads CASSLVARGLYNEQFF. Written as DNA, the CDR3 is TGCGCCAGCAGCTTGGTTGCCAGGGGCCTTTACAATGAGCAGTTCTTC.

The gene calls are TRBV18 and TRBJ2-2; 8 nucleotides align to TRBD2. V was clipped by 3 bases and J by 1 base; unmatched bases: 4. This CDR3 region has 16 residues. Looked up from germline, CDR1 is KGHSH and CDR2 is LQKENI. CDR3 sequence: CASSPILAGNTGELFF. DNA of the CDR3: TGTGCCAGCTCACCGATTCTAGCGGGGAACACCGGGGAGCTGTTTTTT. Filled out from reference TRBV18 and TRBJ2-2, the complete variable domain reads NAGVMQNPRHLVRRRGQEARLRCSPMKGHSHVYWYRQLPEEGLKFMVYLQKENIIDESGMPKERFSAEFPKEGPSILRIQQVVRGDSAAYFCASSPILAGNTGELFFGEGSRLTVL.

The chain employs TRBV28 and TRBJ1-2, with TRBD1 matching over 9 bases. In germline, CDR1 is MDHEN, CDR2 SYDVKM. The CDR3 spans 15 residues. The J segment lost 0 bases and the V segment lost 5 bases, leaving 4 bases of the junction unmatched. CDR3 sequence (DNA): TGTGCCAGCAGTGCACAGGGGGCTGCTAACTATGGCTACACCTTC. Translation gives CASSAQGAANYGYTF.

The chain combines TRBV28 with TRBJ1-1; D is undetermined. The CDR3 spans 13 residues. V lost 7 bases and J lost 0, with 9 bases in between. The germline CDR1 and CDR2 sequences are MDHEN and SYDVKM. CDR3 amino acids: CASTRPLNTEAFF. The CDR3 DNA sequence: TGTGCCAGCACTAGACCTTTGAACACTGAAGCTTTCTTT.